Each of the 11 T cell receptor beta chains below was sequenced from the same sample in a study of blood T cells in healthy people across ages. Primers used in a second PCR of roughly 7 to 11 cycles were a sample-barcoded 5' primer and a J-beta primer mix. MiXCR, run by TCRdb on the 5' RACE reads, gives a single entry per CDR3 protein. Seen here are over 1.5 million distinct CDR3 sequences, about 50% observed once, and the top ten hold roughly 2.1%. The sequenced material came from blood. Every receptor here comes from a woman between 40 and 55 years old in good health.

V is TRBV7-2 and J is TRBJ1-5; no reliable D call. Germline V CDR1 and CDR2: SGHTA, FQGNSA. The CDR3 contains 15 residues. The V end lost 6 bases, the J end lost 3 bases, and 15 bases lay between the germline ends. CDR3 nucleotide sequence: TGTGCCAGCAGTTCCACCGGGTCTAACAATCAGCCCCAGCATTTT. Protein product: CASSSTGSNNQPQHF. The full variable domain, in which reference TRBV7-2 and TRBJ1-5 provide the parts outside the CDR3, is GAGVSQSPSNKVTEKGKDVELRCDPISGHTALYWYRQSLGQGLEFLIYFQGNSAPDKSGLPSDRFSAERTGGSVSTLTIQRTQQEDSAVYLCASSSTGSNNQPQHFGDGTRLSIL.

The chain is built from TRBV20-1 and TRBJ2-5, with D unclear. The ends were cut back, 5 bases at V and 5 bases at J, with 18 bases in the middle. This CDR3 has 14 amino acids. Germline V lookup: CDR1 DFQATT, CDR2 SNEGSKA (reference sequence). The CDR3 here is CSAGGAARVETQYF. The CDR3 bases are TGCAGTGCTGGTGGCGCAGCGCGAGTGGAGACCCAGTACTTC.

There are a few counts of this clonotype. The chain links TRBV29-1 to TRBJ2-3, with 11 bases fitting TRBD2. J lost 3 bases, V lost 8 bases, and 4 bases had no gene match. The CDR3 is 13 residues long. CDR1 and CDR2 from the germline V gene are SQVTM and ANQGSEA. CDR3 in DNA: TGCAGCACGGGACTAGCGGAGACAGATACGCAGTATTTT. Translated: CSTGLAETDTQYF.

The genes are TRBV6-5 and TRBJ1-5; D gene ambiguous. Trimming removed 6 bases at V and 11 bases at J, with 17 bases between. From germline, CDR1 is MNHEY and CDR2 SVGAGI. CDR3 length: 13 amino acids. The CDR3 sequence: CASSPSGFMAQHF. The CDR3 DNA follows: TGTGCCAGCAGCCCCTCGGGGTTCATGGCCCAGCATTTT.

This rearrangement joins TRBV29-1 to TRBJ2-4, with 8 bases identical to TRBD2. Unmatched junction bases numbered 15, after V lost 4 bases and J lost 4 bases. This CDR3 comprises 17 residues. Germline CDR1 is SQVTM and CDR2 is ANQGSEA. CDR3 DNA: TGCAGCGTTGGAGGGACCCGGGGGGGACTGGAGAAAAACATTCAGTACTTC. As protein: CSVGGTRGGLEKNIQYF.

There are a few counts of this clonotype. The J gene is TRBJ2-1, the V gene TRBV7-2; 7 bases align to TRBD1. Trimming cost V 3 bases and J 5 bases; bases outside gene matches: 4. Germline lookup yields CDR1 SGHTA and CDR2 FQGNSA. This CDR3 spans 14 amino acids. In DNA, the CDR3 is TGTGCCAGCAGCTTCCCAGGGGGTAACAATGAGCAGTTCTTC. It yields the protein CASSFPGGNNEQFF.

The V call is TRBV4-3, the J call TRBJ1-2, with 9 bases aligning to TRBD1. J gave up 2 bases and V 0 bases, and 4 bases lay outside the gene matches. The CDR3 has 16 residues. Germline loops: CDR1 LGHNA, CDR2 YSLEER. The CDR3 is CASSQDTGGQNYGYTF. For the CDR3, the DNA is TGCGCCAGCAGCCAAGATACAGGGGGCCAAAACTATGGCTACACCTTC.

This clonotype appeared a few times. The CDR3 sequence is CASSLLGGQGSPYEQYF. CDR3 DNA sequence: TGTGCCAGCAGCTTATTAGGCGGGCAGGGGTCCCCCTACGAGCAGTACTTC. This chain uses TRBV11-2 with TRBJ2-7; the D gene is possibly TRBD1 (6 bases). The CDR3 is 17 amino acids. With 2 bases removed from V and 2 bases from J, the gap between germline ends came to 19 bases. Germline CDR1 SGHAT, CDR2 FQNNGV.

CDR3 coding DNA: TGCGCCAGCAGCCAAGATTCCAAGGGAGAAAAACTGTTTTTT. This sequence encodes CASSQDSKGEKLFF. The chain combines TRBV4-1 with TRBJ1-4; D gene uncertain. Deletions cut 0 bases from V and 8 bases from J, with 10 bases between. Germline lookup yields CDR1 MGHRA and CDR2 YSYEKL. The CDR3 is made up of 14 amino acids.

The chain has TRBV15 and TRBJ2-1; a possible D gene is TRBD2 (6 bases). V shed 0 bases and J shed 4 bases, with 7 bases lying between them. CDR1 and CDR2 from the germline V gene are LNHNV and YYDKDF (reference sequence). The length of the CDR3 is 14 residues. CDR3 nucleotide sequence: TGTGCCACCAGCAGAGAAGGGACTTACAATGAGCAGTTCTTC. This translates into CATSREGTYNEQFF.

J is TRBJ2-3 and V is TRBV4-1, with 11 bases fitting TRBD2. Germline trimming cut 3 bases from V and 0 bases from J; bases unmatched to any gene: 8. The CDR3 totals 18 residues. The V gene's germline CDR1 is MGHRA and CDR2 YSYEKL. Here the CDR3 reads CASSQLLAGDLSTDTQYF. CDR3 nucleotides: TGCGCCAGCAGCCAGCTACTAGCGGGGGACCTCAGCACAGATACGCAGTATTTT.